One sample yielded the 19 T cell receptor beta chains listed below, sequenced in a study of T-cell reconstitution after alpha-beta-depleted transplantation in children. TCRbeta library preparation incorporated unique molecular identifiers. Each CDR3 protein is one row after TCRdb ran MiXCR on the PCR reads. The sample contains roughly 200,000 distinct CDR3 sequences, 6.6% of which appear only once. Here the sequenced sample was PBMCs, taken before TCRalphabeta/CD19-depleted stem cell transplant. These TCRs come from a boy aged 2 to 9 with acute lymphoblastic leukemia, due to receive a stem cell transplant.

V usage is TRBV7-9 and J usage is TRBJ1-2; TRBD1 matches 11 bases. The CDR3 sequence is 13 residues long. With V trimmed by 7 bases and J by 8 bases, 6 bases remained unmatched. The V gene's germline CDR1 is SEHNR and CDR2 FQNEAQ (reference sequence). CDR3 sequence: CASKGQGARGYTF. Written as DNA, the CDR3 is TGTGCCAGCAAAGGACAGGGGGCGCGAGGCTACACCTTC.

This clonotype was observed a handful of times. The J gene is TRBJ2-1, the V gene TRBV11-1; 7 nucleotides agree with TRBD1. This CDR3 has 14 amino acids. Unmatched junction bases numbered 8, after V lost 5 bases and J lost 7 bases. Germline V lookup: CDR1 SGHAT, CDR2 FQDESV (reference sequence). DNA for the CDR3: TGTGCCAGCAGCAAGACAGGGCTTGGGAATGAGCAGTTCTTC. This codes for CASSKTGLGNEQFF. The variable domain in full, with the rest retrieved from reference TRBV11-1 and TRBJ2-1, is EAEVAQSPRYKITEKSQAVAFWCDPISGHATLYWYRQILGQGPELLVQFQDESVVDDSQLPKDRFSAERLKGVDSTLKIQPAELGDSAMYLCASSKTGLGNEQFFGPGTRLTVL.

This clonotype was counted many times. V usage is TRBV4-3 and J usage is TRBJ1-2, with D possibly TRBD1 on 5 matching bases. Germline V gives CDR1 LGHNA, CDR2 YSLEER. V dropped 0 bases and J dropped 4 bases, with 9 bases sitting between them. This CDR3 is built from 14 residues. The DNA of the CDR3 is TGCGCCAGCAGCCAAGATGCAGGGACCTATGGCTACACCTTC. Its translation: CASSQDAGTYGYTF.

This clonotype has a count of ten or more. The genes are TRBV5-1 and TRBJ2-3, with 7 bases lining up with TRBD2. The J segment lost 5 bases and the V segment lost 0 bases, leaving 3 bases of the junction unmatched. The CDR3 has 14 amino acids. Germline V gives CDR1 SGHRS, CDR2 YFSETQ. The CDR3 reads CASSLVGRKDTQYF. In DNA, the CDR3 is TGCGCCAGCAGCTTGGTCGGGAGGAAAGATACGCAGTATTTT.

This clonotype was counted ten times or more. The chain is built from TRBV20-1 and TRBJ2-7, with D hard to call. From germline, CDR1 is DFQATT and CDR2 SNEGSKA (reference sequence). The CDR3 totals 15 residues. V was clipped by 6 bases and J by 5 bases, with 23 bases between them. This chain's CDR3 is CSATPPKGSVHEQYF. The CDR3 DNA reads TGCAGTGCCACGCCCCCGAAGGGCTCGGTCCACGAGCAGTACTTC.

This chain connects TRBV9 to TRBJ1-1, with D unresolved. The germline V and J ends were trimmed by 3 bases and 0 bases, with 9 bases remaining between them. CDR1 is SGDLS and CDR2 is YYNGEE in the germline V gene. The CDR3 length is 14 residues. The CDR3, as DNA: TGTGCCAGCAGCGCTTTTCTTCTGAACACTGAAGCTTTCTTT. It yields the protein CASSAFLLNTEAFF.

This clonotype has just a few counts. The chain uses TRBV3-1 and TRBJ1-5, with D hard to call. Germline values: CDR1 LGHDT, CDR2 YNNKEL (reference sequence). The CDR3 sequence is 14 residues long. The ends were cut back, 8 bases at V and 0 bases at J, with 11 bases in the middle. The chain's CDR3 is CASASPGSNQPQHF. The DNA of the CDR3 is TGTGCCAGCGCGTCCCCCGGTAGCAATCAGCCCCAGCATTTT.

This clonotype has ten or more counts. The chain joins TRBV27 to TRBJ2-7; 11 bases align to TRBD1. Germline CDR1 MNHEY, CDR2 SMNVEV (reference sequence). CDR3 length: 14 residues. After removal of 6 bases from V and 2 bases from J, the junction contained 3 bases not matched to a gene. In nucleotides, the CDR3 is TGTGCCAGCAGGCGGGGACAGGGGGCCTACGAGCAGTACTTC. It is translated as CASRRGQGAYEQYF.

The table lists this clonotype with a few counts. This sequence joins TRBV7-9 and TRBJ2-1; 8 bases are shared with TRBD1. Germline V gene sequence: CDR1 SEHNR, CDR2 FQNEAQ (reference sequence). After removal of 5 bases from V and 5 bases from J, the junction contained 8 bases not matched to a gene. CDR3 length: 15 residues. The CDR3 coding sequence is TGTGCCAGCAGCCCCCCCAGGGGGCAAAACAATGAGCAGTTCTTC. Its protein is CASSPPRGQNNEQFF. The whole variable domain, filled in from reference TRBV7-9 and TRBJ2-1, reads DTGVSQNPRHKITKRGQNVTFRCDPISEHNRLYWYRQTLGQGPEFLTYFQNEAQLEKSRLLSDRFSAERPKGSFSTLEIQRTEQGDSAMYLCASSPPRGQNNEQFFGPGTRLTVL.

There are many counts of this clonotype. The rearrangement uses TRBV5-5 and TRBJ2-7; 8 bases match TRBD2. V lost 4 bases and J lost 2; bases outside the gene matches: 8. Germline CDR1 is SGHKS and CDR2 is YYEKEE (reference sequence). The CDR3 totals 15 residues. As DNA, the CDR3 is TGTGCCAGCAGCGAACGCCAGCGGGAGACCTACGAGCAGTACTTC. This sequence encodes CASSERQRETYEQYF.

The sample holds many counts of this clonotype. The V and J genes are TRBV24-1 and TRBJ2-1; no clear D gene. The CDR3 is made up of 13 amino acids. The V gene lost 4 bases and the J gene lost 4 bases, with 7 bases spanning the gap. The V gene's germline CDR1 is KGHDR and CDR2 SFDVKD. CDR3: CATSETPYNEQFF. The CDR3 nucleotides are TGTGCCACCAGTGAGACACCTTACAATGAGCAGTTCTTC.

The chain uses TRBV13 and TRBJ2-7; TRBD2 matches 7 bases. Germline V lookup: CDR1 PRHDT, CDR2 FYEKMQ (reference sequence). The CDR3 contains 20 residues. V trimming: 4 bases; J trimming: 0 bases; junction bases outside the gene matches: 21. The CDR3 DNA follows: TGTGCCAGCAGCTCCCGGTCCCCTCCGGCAGCGGGGTATAGCTCCTACGAGCAGTACTTC. Its translation is CASSSRSPPAAGYSSYEQYF.

The chain couples TRBV5-1 to TRBJ1-2; D gene ambiguous. From germline, CDR1 is SGHRS and CDR2 YFSETQ. This CDR3 is built from 13 residues. Trimming left V 0 bases short and J 4 bases short, with 7 bases between. For the CDR3, the DNA is TGCGCCAGCAGCTTGGCTGAGAGCTATGGCTACACCTTC. Translating it yields CASSLAESYGYTF. The complete variable domain, with remaining parts taken from reference TRBV5-1 and TRBJ1-2, reads KAGVTQTPRYLIKTRGQQVTLSCSPISGHRSVSWYQQTPGQGLQFLFEYFSETQRNKGNFPGRFSGRQFSNSRSEMNVSTLELGDSALYLCASSLAESYGYTFGSGTRLTVV.

The sample holds a few counts of this clonotype. The V and J genes are TRBV6-2 or TRBV6-3 and TRBJ2-7; D is possibly TRBD1 (5 bases). Germline V gene data show CDR1 as MNHEY and CDR2 as SVGEGT. The CDR3 is 15 residues long. The ends were cut back, 1 base at V and 5 bases at J, with 15 bases in the middle. CDR3: CASSYYRRGADEQYF. The DNA of the CDR3 is TGTGCCAGCAGTTACTACCGAAGGGGCGCCGACGAGCAGTACTTC.

V usage is TRBV7-8 and J usage is TRBJ2-6, with a weak D call TRBD2 (6 bases). The CDR3 is 18 amino acids. Per germline, CDR1 SGHVS and CDR2 FQNEAQ. The V gene lost 5 bases and the J gene lost 0 bases, with 17 bases spanning the gap. The CDR3 coding sequence is TGTGCCAGCAGCCTGGGGGGACCCGCGGCCTCTGGGGCCAACGTCCTGACTTTC. Its translation: CASSLGGPAASGANVLTF. Drawing the rest from reference TRBV7-8 and TRBJ2-6, the complete variable domain is GAGVSQSPRYKVAKRGQDVALRCDPISGHVSLFWYQQALGQGPEFLTYFQNEAQLDKSGLPSDRFFAERPEGSVSTLKIQRTQQEDSAVYLCASSLGGPAASGANVLTFGAGSRLTVL.

The J gene is TRBJ1-1, the V gene TRBV28; possible D gene TRBD1, 5 bases. V was cut by 4 bases and J by 6 bases, with 21 bases left in between. The CDR3 consists of 16 residues. Looked up from germline, CDR1 is MDHEN and CDR2 is SYDVKM. Here the CDR3 DNA reads TGTGCCAGCAGTTACTTGCGAACGGACAATAACCCTGAAGCTTTCTTT. This gives the protein CASSYLRTDNNPEAFF.

Many counts were recorded for this clonotype. V gene TRBV28 combines with J gene TRBJ2-5; D is tentatively TRBD1 or TRBD2 (5 bases each). There are 15 residues in the CDR3. Germline CDR1 reads MDHEN; CDR2 reads SYDVKM. With 7 bases removed from V and 1 base from J, the gap between germline ends came to 16 bases. CDR3 region: CASTTGWGSQETQYF. The CDR3, as DNA: TGTGCCAGCACTACGGGTTGGGGGTCCCAAGAGACCCAGTACTTC.

The chain couples TRBV5-1 to TRBJ2-1; the D is unclear. Germline CDR1 is SGHRS and CDR2 is YFSETQ. The CDR3 consists of 15 residues. V was clipped by 4 bases and J by 8 bases, with 19 bases between them. The CDR3 DNA follows: TGCGCCAGCAGCACAATCGCACGCCTCCTCGATGAGCAGTTCTTC. It encodes CASSTIARLLDEQFF.

This clonotype occurred a few times. V usage is TRBV3-1 and J usage is TRBJ2-6; D gene ambiguous. The germline gives CDR1 LGHDT, CDR2 YNNKEL (reference sequence). CDR3 length: 16 residues. V was trimmed by 1 base and J by 2 bases, leaving 9 bases between them. The CDR3 sequence: CASSQVGYAGANVLTF. The CDR3 bases are TGTGCCAGCAGCCAAGTCGGATATGCTGGGGCCAACGTCCTGACTTTC.